One sample yielded the 25 T cell receptor beta chains listed below, sequenced in a study of cytomegalovirus exposure and HLA in healthy donors. PCR used 60 Vbeta primers and 13 Jbeta primers. The table came from immunoSEQ multiplex PCR; TCRdb's copy has only in-frame clones and leaves some out. The data contain 100,000 to 120,000 clones, around 15% of them singletons. Source material: PBMCs. These TCRs come from a female donor in good health and CMV-seronegative.

The chain is built from TRBV5-1 and TRBJ2-1; TRBD1 matches at 10 bases. The CDR3 runs 16 residues. Trimming took 0 bases from V and 8 from J; bases not matched to a gene: 8. Germline V gene sequence: CDR1 SGHRS, CDR2 YFSETQ. CDR3 amino acids: CASSLVRDRGQDEQFF. Written as DNA, the CDR3 is TGCGCCAGCAGCTTGGTTCGCGACAGGGGGCAGGATGAGCAGTTCTTC. The full variable domain, with the rest looked up from reference TRBV5-1 and TRBJ2-1, is KAGVTQTPRYLIKTRGQQVTLSCSPISGHRSVSWYQQTPGQGLQFLFEYFSETQRNKGNFPGRFSGRQFSNSRSEMNVSTLELGDSALYLCASSLVRDRGQDEQFFGPGTRLTVL.

The J gene is TRBJ2-1, the V gene TRBV28; 11 positions match TRBD2. The trim removed 1 base at V and 15 bases at J, leaving 11 bases unmatched. CDR3 length: 15 amino acids. The germline CDR1 and CDR2 sequences are MDHEN and SYDVKM. This CDR3 reads CASSLLTSGKQGRFF. CDR3 sequence (DNA): TGTGCCAGCAGTTTATTGACTAGCGGGAAACAAGGTCGGTTCTTC.

Only a few counts were recorded for this clone. The chain carries TRBV7-9 and TRBJ1-4, with a weak D call TRBD1 (5 bases). The germline V gene has CDR1 SEHNR and CDR2 FQNEAQ (reference sequence). The V and J ends lost 4 bases and 4 bases respectively, with 16 bases between them. The CDR3 spans 16 residues. CDR3 DNA: TGTGCCAGCAGCTCCCCGGCCGGAGGGGTTAATGAAAAACTGTTTTTT. This encodes CASSSPAGGVNEKLFF.

The V gene is TRBV7-9, the J gene TRBJ2-1, with 8 positions matching TRBD2. This CDR3 spans 16 amino acids. The germline V gene encodes CDR1 SEHNR and CDR2 FQNEAQ (reference sequence). V lost 5 bases, J lost 8 bases, and 14 bases stayed unmatched. The CDR3 region has the DNA TGTGCCAGCAGCCGTGCGGGACTAGATCAATTCGATGAGCAGTTCTTC. This codes for CASSRAGLDQFDEQFF.

The chain uses TRBV11-3 and TRBJ2-2; D is uncertain. This CDR3 region has 15 residues. The germline V and J ends were trimmed by 3 bases and 2 bases, with 10 bases remaining between them. Germline values: CDR1 SGHNT, CDR2 YENEEA. In nucleotides, the CDR3 is TGTGCCAGCAGCTTTCTAGGCCCTAACACCGGGGAGCTGTTTTTT. It encodes CASSFLGPNTGELFF. The complete variable domain, with remaining parts taken from reference TRBV11-3 and TRBJ2-2, reads EAGVVQSPRYKIIEKKQPVAFWCNPISGHNTLYWYLQNLGQGPELLIRYENEEAVDDSQLPKDRFSAERLKGVDSTLKIQPAELGDSAVYLCASSFLGPNTGELFFGEGSRLTVL.

The chain combines TRBV2 with TRBJ1-4, with TRBD1 matching over 9 bases. This CDR3 has 14 amino acids. Germline V gene lookup returns CDR1 SNHLY and CDR2 FYNNEI. Trimming took 6 bases from V and 8 from J; bases not matched to a gene: 7. CDR3 sequence reads: CASSPGTGREKLFF. Written as DNA, the CDR3 is TGTGCCAGCAGCCCCGGGACAGGGAGGGAAAAACTGTTTTTT.

This clone was picked up a small number of times. This chain links TRBV5-1 with TRBJ1-5; D possibly corresponds to TRBD1 (6 bases). This CDR3 has 13 amino acids. The germline V gene has CDR1 SGHRS and CDR2 YFSETQ. V dropped 5 bases and J dropped 7 bases, with 13 bases sitting between them. For the CDR3, the DNA is TGCGCCAGCAGTCCAGGGGCAGGGCAGCCCCAGCATTTT. It yields the protein CASSPGAGQPQHF.

This clone has a handful of counts. The chain joins TRBV29-1 to TRBJ2-5; tentatively, D is TRBD2 (6 bases). The CDR3 is made up of 15 amino acids. Trimming pared 0 bases from V and 2 bases from J, leaving 13 bases between. The V gene's germline CDR1 is SQVTM and CDR2 ANQGSEA. CDR3 bases: TGCAGCGTTGAAGACGGTAAGGGAGGACAAGAGACCCAGTACTTC. Translated, it gives CSVEDGKGGQETQYF.

The rearrangement uses TRBV30 and TRBJ2-2; TRBD1 matches at 7 bases. Trimming cost V 5 bases and J 5 bases; bases outside gene matches: 5. Germline lookup yields CDR1 GTSNPN and CDR2 SVGIG (reference sequence). The CDR3 loop spans 13 amino acids. Here the CDR3 DNA reads TGTGCCTGGGGGACAGCCCAAACCGGGGAGCTGTTTTTT. Its protein product is CAWGTAQTGELFF.

This clone was observed a handful of times. V and J are TRBV19 and TRBJ1-5; TRBD1 might be the D (6 bases). V lost 3 bases and J 2 bases, leaving 14 bases between the germline ends. Germline CDR1 LNHDA, CDR2 SQIVND (reference sequence). This CDR3 contains 16 residues. The CDR3 region is CASSIAQGMGNQPQHF. CDR3 DNA: TGTGCCAGTAGTATTGCGCAGGGGATGGGCAATCAGCCCCAGCATTTT.

The rearrangement uses TRBV6-1 and TRBJ1-4; the D is unclear. There are 16 residues in the CDR3. Germline V gene lookup returns CDR1 MNHNS and CDR2 SASEGT. Trimming stripped 4 bases from V and 2 bases from J, with 14 bases between. The CDR3 region is CASSASHLATNEKLFF. The CDR3 nucleotides read TGTGCCAGCAGTGCGTCCCATCTTGCGACTAATGAAAAACTGTTTTTT.

This clone occurred a few times. The chain links TRBV6-5 to TRBJ2-7, with TRBD2 identical over 9 bases. The V gene's germline CDR1 is MNHEY and CDR2 SVGAGI. J lost 1 base, V lost 0 bases, and 1 base had no gene match. The CDR3 is made up of 15 amino acids. The CDR3 loop reads CASSYSLAGSYEQYF. The CDR3, as DNA: TGTGCCAGCAGTTACTCTCTAGCGGGATCCTACGAGCAGTACTTC.

The chain employs TRBV7-2 and TRBJ2-1; 9 bases are a match to TRBD1. Germline V gene lookup returns CDR1 SGHTA and CDR2 FQGNSA. The CDR3 totals 15 residues. V lost 1 base, J lost 5 bases, and 3 bases stayed unmatched. The CDR3 region has the DNA TGTGCCAGCAGCTTAGACAGGGGGCAAGACAATGAGCAGTTCTTC. This sequence encodes CASSLDRGQDNEQFF.

In its sample, this clone was seen once. The chain combines TRBV7-9 with TRBJ1-1, with a tentative D call TRBD1 (5 bases). Germline V CDR1 and CDR2: SEHNR, FQNEAQ (reference sequence). CDR3 size: 16 residues. V was clipped by 5 bases and J by 3 bases, with 19 bases between them. As DNA, the CDR3 is TGTGCCAGCAGCCTTTCCGGGGGGATTACGGACACTGAAGCTTTCTTT. It codes for CASSLSGGITDTEAFF.

This chain uses TRBV7-9 with TRBJ2-1, with TRBD1 matching 10 bases. The CDR3 length is 16 residues. Germline trimming cut 6 bases from V and 5 bases from J; bases unmatched to any gene: 10. Per the germline V gene, CDR1 is SEHNR and CDR2 is FQNEAQ (reference sequence). The CDR3 nucleotides are TGTGCCAGCAGGACGATAGACAGGGGGCCTGACAATGAGCAGTTCTTC. Translated: CASRTIDRGPDNEQFF.

This clone was counted once. V gene TRBV19 combines with J gene TRBJ2-7; D might be TRBD2 (5 bases). Trimming stripped 10 bases from V and 2 bases from J, with 15 bases between. Germline CDR1 is LNHDA and CDR2 is SQIVND (reference sequence). CDR3 length equals 13 residues. The CDR3 spells CATWSGETYEQYF. CDR3 DNA: TGTGCCACCTGGTCCGGGGAGACCTACGAGCAGTACTTC. The full variable domain, in which reference TRBV19 and TRBJ2-7 provide the parts outside the CDR3, is DGGITQSPKYLFRKEGQNVTLSCEQNLNHDAMYWYRQDPGQGLRLIYYSQIVNDFQKGDIAEGYSVSREKKESFPLTVTSAQKNPTAFYLCATWSGETYEQYFGPGTRLTVT.

The chain links TRBV18 to TRBJ1-1; D may be TRBD1 (6 bases). V was cut by 3 bases and J by 1 base, with 9 bases left in between. The CDR3 is 14 amino acids. Germline CDR1 is KGHSH and CDR2 is LQKENI. CDR3: CASSPQGGNTEAFF. DNA of the CDR3: TGTGCCAGCTCACCGCAAGGGGGGAACACTGAAGCTTTCTTT.

This sequence joins TRBV27 and TRBJ2-2; weak D call: TRBD1 (6 bases). Germline values: CDR1 MNHEY, CDR2 SMNVEV (reference sequence). This CDR3 is 16 amino acids long. V was cut by 6 bases and J by 4 bases, with 18 bases left in between. CDR3 sequence reads: CASSLTAGVRTGELFF. The CDR3 nucleotides are TGTGCCAGCAGCCTCACCGCAGGGGTACGCACCGGGGAGCTGTTTTTT.

The V and J genes are TRBV5-1 and TRBJ2-1; 12 positions agree with TRBD1. This CDR3 has 15 residues. J gave up 8 bases and V 2 bases, and 5 bases lay outside the gene matches. The germline CDR1 and CDR2 sequences are SGHRS and YFSETQ. The chain's CDR3 is CASSFGTGGIDEQFF. CDR3 nucleotide sequence: TGCGCCAGCAGCTTCGGGACAGGGGGCATCGATGAGCAGTTCTTC.

This clone was recorded a few times. The V gene is TRBV27, the J gene TRBJ2-3; 8 nucleotides line up with TRBD2. J gave up 5 bases and V 7 bases, and 11 bases lay outside the gene matches. CDR3 length equals 15 residues. Germline V gives CDR1 MNHEY, CDR2 SMNVEV (reference sequence). The CDR3 region has the DNA TGTGCCAGCAACACCCGGGGGGGATGGGTAGATACGCAGTATTTT. Translating gives CASNTRGGWVDTQYF.

This chain links TRBV15 with TRBJ1-2, with 12 bases fitting TRBD1. The germline V gene encodes CDR1 LNHNV and CDR2 YYDKDF (reference sequence). V lost 1 base, J lost 8 bases, and 11 bases stayed unmatched. This CDR3 has 17 residues. CDR3 nucleotide sequence: TGTGCCACCAGCAGAGCCGGGACAGGGGGCAAAATACAGGGCTACACCTTC. Its translation is CATSRAGTGGKIQGYTF.

The CDR3 loop reads CASSPGLTTDTQYF. Here the CDR3 DNA reads TGCGCCAGCAGCCCGGGACTTACCACAGATACGCAGTATTTT. The genes are TRBV5-1 and TRBJ2-3, with D perhaps TRBD2 (6 bases). The CDR3 sequence is 14 residues long. Trimming cost V 4 bases and J 2 bases, with 11 bases left between them. Germline V CDR1 and CDR2: SGHRS, YFSETQ.

The V and J genes are TRBV7-8 and TRBJ2-2; D is ambiguous. The germline V and J ends were trimmed by 1 base and 1 base, with 10 bases remaining between them. CDR1 is SGHVS, CDR2 FQNEAQ, per germline. This CDR3 is 16 amino acids long. The DNA of the CDR3 is TGTGCCAGCAGCTTAGAGGTCGCAGGGAACACCGGGGAGCTGTTTTTT. The encoded protein is CASSLEVAGNTGELFF.

The sample holds a few counts of this clone. The chain links TRBV5-1 to TRBJ1-2; a possible D gene is TRBD1 (5 bases). There are 15 residues in the CDR3. The V and J ends lost 0 bases and 2 bases respectively, with 11 bases between them. Germline CDR1 reads SGHRS; CDR2 reads YFSETQ. This chain's CDR3 is CASSLAQTVNYGYTF. The DNA for the CDR3 is TGCGCCAGCAGCTTGGCCCAGACAGTAAACTATGGCTACACCTTC.

The chain joins TRBV6-5 to TRBJ1-1; weak D call: TRBD1 (6 bases). Germline V lookup: CDR1 MNHEY, CDR2 SVGAGI. V lost 5 bases to trimming and J lost 4 bases, with 14 bases between them. The CDR3 consists of 14 residues. Here the CDR3 reads CASSQQGRGTEAFF. CDR3 DNA sequence: TGTGCCAGCAGTCAGCAGGGGAGGGGCACTGAAGCTTTCTTT.